This record looks at one T cell receptor (beta chain) sequence and its context. Its antigen is not identified. Germline V gene sequence: CDR1 LGHNA, CDR2 YNFKEQ. This CDR3 has 18 amino acids. Trimming removed 5 bases from V and 6 bases from J; junction bases left unmatched: 18. The sample belongs to a study of cytomegalovirus exposure and HLA in healthy donors. The primer mix had 60 Vbeta and 13 Jbeta primers. TCRdb's table, derived via immunoSEQ multiplex PCR, lists solely in-frame clones and lacks some. The table records about 110,000 clones, roughly four fifths of them present only once. Findings of the study overall: In a later analysis, a genetic analysis reported fewer productive-TCR N-insertions in an Asian-associated ancestry cluster than the cohort average.

The sample taken for sequencing was PBMCs. This clonotype was sampled from a male donor in good health and CMV-seropositive. The chain combines TRBV4-2 with TRBJ2-7, with TRBD2 matching over 11 bases. The CDR3 is CASSYRGASGGTLGEQYF. The CDR3 DNA reads as TGTGCCAGCAGCTACAGAGGGGCTAGCGGGGGGACCCTTGGCGAGCAGTACTTC.